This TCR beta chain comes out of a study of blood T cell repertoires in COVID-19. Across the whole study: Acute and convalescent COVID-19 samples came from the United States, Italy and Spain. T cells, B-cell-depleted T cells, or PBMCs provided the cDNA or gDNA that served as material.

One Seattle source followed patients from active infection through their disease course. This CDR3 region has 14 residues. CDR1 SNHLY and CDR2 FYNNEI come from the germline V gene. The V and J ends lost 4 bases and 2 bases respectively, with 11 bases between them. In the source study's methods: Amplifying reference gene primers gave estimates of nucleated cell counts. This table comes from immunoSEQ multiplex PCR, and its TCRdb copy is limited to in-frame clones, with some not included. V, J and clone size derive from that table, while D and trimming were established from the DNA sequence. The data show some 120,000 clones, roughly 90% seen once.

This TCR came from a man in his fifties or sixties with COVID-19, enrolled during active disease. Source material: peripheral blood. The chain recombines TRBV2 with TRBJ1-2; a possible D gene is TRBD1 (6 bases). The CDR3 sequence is CASSVYRVNYGYTF. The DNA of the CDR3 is TGTGCCAGCAGTGTTTACAGGGTAAACTATGGCTACACCTTC. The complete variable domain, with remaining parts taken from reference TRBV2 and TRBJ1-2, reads EPEVTQTPSHQVTQMGQEVILRCVPISNHLYFYWYRQILGQKVEFLVSFYNNEISEKSEIFDDQFSVERPDGSNFTLKIRSTKLEDSAMYFCASSVYRVNYGYTFGSGTRLTVV.